This T cell receptor (beta chain) comes out of a study of blood T cell repertoires in COVID-19. On the study more broadly: Samples taken during acute and convalescent COVID-19 were collected in the United States, Italy and Spain. In each case, the material was cDNA or gDNA derived from T cells, B-cell-depleted T cells, or PBMCs.

Source study methods: Researchers report that nucleated cell counts were estimated from reference gene primer amplification. Produced via immunoSEQ multiplex PCR; TCRdb's table is partial and in-frame only. V, J and clone size derive from that table, while D and trimming were established from the DNA sequence. The repertoire includes 150,000 to 200,000 clones, roughly nine tenths of them detected once, and approximately 2% sits in the top ten. Trimming took off 1 base at V and 9 bases at J, with 13 bases between the two ends. The germline V gene has CDR1 SGHTA and CDR2 FQGNSA. This CDR3 comprises 15 residues.

The genes are TRBV7-2 and TRBJ1-6, with D perhaps matching TRBD1 (6 bases). The clonotype originates from a young man who had recovered from COVID-19. The sequencing sample was made of peripheral blood. In nucleotides, the CDR3 is TGTGCCAGCAGCTTAGGTCAGGGGACCCGTTCACCCCTCCACTTT. It yields the protein CASSLGQGTRSPLHF.